These 21 T cell receptor beta chains share one sample of origin, sequenced in a study of regulatory T cells in long-lasting Graves disease. Time point: persistent/refractory GD, antithyroid drugs over 5 years with positive TRAb. RNA extracted from PBMCs served as the sequencing template. TCR beta libraries were built with iRepertoire HTBI primers and Arm-PCR of CDR3 regions. TCRdb re-called the multiplex PCR reads with MiXCR, one entry per CDR3 protein. The sample has about 470,000 distinct CDR3 sequences, 20% to 25% seen once. This specimen was peripheral blood mononuclear cells (PBMCs), taken when the disease was refractory, from a patient treated with antithyroid drugs. These receptors were obtained from a female donor with Graves disease.

This clonotype was counted at least ten times. The CDR3 protein is CSARDYWGETQYF. CDR3 sequence (DNA): TGCAGTGCTAGAGATTATTGGGGAGAGACCCAGTACTTC. The rearrangement links TRBV20-1 to TRBJ2-5, with D unclear. CDR1 DFQATT and CDR2 SNEGSKA come from the germline V gene (reference sequence). The CDR3 length is 13 residues. Deletions cut 0 bases from V and 4 bases from J, with 9 bases between.

In this sample, this clonotype turned up a few times. The V gene is TRBV6-1, the J gene TRBJ1-5; TRBD1 agrees at 9 bases. The CDR3 contains 15 residues. J was trimmed by 7 bases and V by 6 bases; bases with no gene match: 10. Per the germline V gene, CDR1 is MNHNS and CDR2 is SASEGT. CDR3 region: CASSPQQGAGQPQHF. The CDR3, as DNA: TGTGCCAGCAGCCCACAACAGGGGGCTGGGCAGCCCCAGCATTTT.

This clonotype was detected only a few times. This chain links TRBV10-3 with TRBJ1-5, with D tentatively TRBD1 (5 bases). This CDR3 comprises 15 residues. Between the trimmed V and J ends, which lost 3 bases and 6 bases, there was a span of 15 bases. Germline V gene data show CDR1 as ENHRY and CDR2 as SYGVKD. The CDR3 region is CAISEARAGGQPQHF. The CDR3 DNA reads TGTGCCATCAGTGAAGCCCGGGCCGGGGGTCAGCCCCAGCATTTT.

This clonotype was counted many times. The rearrangement uses TRBV7-8 and TRBJ1-5; possibly TRBD1 for D (6 bases). The germline V gene encodes CDR1 SGHVS and CDR2 FQNEAQ. This CDR3 has 15 amino acids. V lost 2 bases, J lost 7 bases, and 15 bases lay in between. CDR3 nucleotide sequence: TGTGCCAGCAGCTTATCCACTGGGGGGCCCCAGCCCCAGCATTTT. Translating it yields CASSLSTGGPQPQHF.

The table lists this clonotype with many counts. The genes are TRBV2 and TRBJ1-4; maybe TRBD1 (6 bases). This CDR3 comprises 15 residues. Germline V gene lookup returns CDR1 SNHLY and CDR2 FYNNEI. The germline V and J ends were trimmed by 5 bases and 6 bases, with 16 bases remaining between them. CDR3 sequence: CASSQLQGRDEKLFF. In DNA, the CDR3 is TGTGCCAGCAGTCAATTACAGGGTCGAGATGAAAAACTGTTTTTT.

On this clonotype: The conserved phenylalanine or tryptophan normally closing the CDR3 is absent here, so this likely arose from a read error. The chain has TRBV6-2 or TRBV6-3 and TRBJ1-2, with D maybe TRBD1 (5 bases). Looked up from germline, CDR1 is MNHEY and CDR2 is SVGEGT. The CDR3 runs 13 residues. As DNA, the CDR3 is TGCGCCAGCAAGAAGACAGAGAAATATGGCTACACCTCC. Its protein is CASKKTEKYGYTS.

The chain joins TRBV2 to TRBJ2-1; no definite D call. This CDR3 is 13 amino acids long. Deletions cut 1 base from V and 2 bases from J, with 3 bases between. The germline gives CDR1 SNHLY, CDR2 FYNNEI. The CDR3 nucleotides are TGTGCCAGCAGTGAAGGGCCCTACAATGAGCAGTTCTTC. This sequence encodes CASSEGPYNEQFF.

This clonotype has just one count. This chain connects TRBV20-1 to TRBJ2-7; tentatively, D is TRBD1 or TRBD2 (5 bases each). The V end was cut by 3 bases, the J end by 5 bases, with 8 bases between. The germline gives CDR1 DFQATT, CDR2 SNEGSKA (reference sequence). The CDR3 totals 11 residues. This CDR3 reads CSARGTHEQYF. The CDR3 DNA follows: TGCAGTGCTAGGGGGACCCACGAGCAGTACTTC.

The chain uses TRBV9 and TRBJ2-5, with 8 bases aligning to TRBD2. Germline V CDR1 and CDR2: SGDLS, YYNGEE. This CDR3 has 15 residues. Trimming cost V 4 bases and J 4 bases; bases outside gene matches: 9. The CDR3: CASSLGAGELETQYF. The CDR3 DNA reads as TGTGCCAGCAGCTTAGGAGCGGGAGAGTTAGAGACCCAGTACTTC.

V gene TRBV12-3 or TRBV12-4 combines with J gene TRBJ2-7; 8 nucleotides line up with TRBD2. The CDR3 is made up of 16 amino acids. Unmatched junction bases numbered 9, after V lost 5 bases and J lost 0 bases. The CDR3 DNA reads TGTGCCAGCAGTCCTCGGGGGGGTGTAATCTCCTACGAGCAGTACTTC. It encodes CASSPRGGVISYEQYF.

The chain combines TRBV7-9 with TRBJ1-4; D is unresolved. The CDR3 consists of 15 residues. The ends were cut back, 4 bases at V and 8 bases at J, with 17 bases in the middle. The germline CDR1 and CDR2 sequences are SEHNR and FQNEAQ (reference sequence). DNA of the CDR3: TGTGCCAGCAGCTCTCCGATTATACCCGTGGAAAAACTGTTTTTT. This sequence encodes CASSSPIIPVEKLFF.

This clonotype was counted a few times. This rearrangement joins TRBV29-1 to TRBJ1-2; 7 bases are shared with TRBD1. The trim removed 4 bases at V and 0 bases at J, leaving 2 bases unmatched. The CDR3 totals 13 residues. Per the germline V gene, CDR1 is SQVTM and CDR2 is ANQGSEA. The CDR3 sequence is CSVGDRTNYGYTF. The CDR3 nucleotides read TGCAGCGTTGGGGACAGAACTAACTATGGCTACACCTTC.

This clonotype was detected ten times or more. The V call is TRBV6-1, the J call TRBJ2-5, with a possible D match to TRBD2 (5 bases). Germline CDR1 MNHNS, CDR2 SASEGT. Trimming removed 4 bases at V and 1 base at J, with 13 bases between. CDR3 size: 15 residues. CDR3 amino acids: CASSGLGSGQETQYF. The CDR3 DNA follows: TGTGCCAGCAGTGGCCTAGGCAGCGGCCAAGAGACCCAGTACTTC.

J is TRBJ1-5 and V is TRBV7-8; TRBD1 might be the D (6 bases). Trimming took off 7 bases at V and 0 bases at J, with 13 bases between the two ends. Germline CDR1 SGHVS, CDR2 FQNEAQ. The CDR3 is 15 residues long. CDR3 bases: TGTGCCAGCAACCGGGGGCCCTATAGCAATCAGCCCCAGCATTTT. Its protein product is CASNRGPYSNQPQHF.

This clonotype was counted only a few times. This rearrangement joins TRBV19 to TRBJ1-5; 9 positions match TRBD1. V shed 8 bases, J shed 6 bases, and the junction held 2 bases outside the gene matches. The CDR3 sequence is 12 residues long. CDR1 is LNHDA, CDR2 SQIVND, per germline (reference sequence). Written as DNA, the CDR3 is TGTGCCAGTCGGACAGGGGTTCAGCCCCAGCATTTT. Protein product: CASRTGVQPQHF.

The genes are TRBV28 and TRBJ1-5; TRBD1 matches 12 bases. This CDR3 is 21 amino acids long. Trimming removed 1 base from V and 0 bases from J; junction bases left unmatched: 13. The V gene's germline CDR1 is MDHEN and CDR2 SYDVKM. The CDR3 DNA sequence: TGTGCCAGCAGTTTATTTAAACCGGGACAGGGGGCCTTCTATAGCAATCAGCCCCAGCATTTT. Translation: CASSLFKPGQGAFYSNQPQHF.

This clonotype was detected ten times or more. The chain couples TRBV11-2 to TRBJ2-7, with 7 positions matching TRBD1. Germline values: CDR1 SGHAT, CDR2 FQNNGV. V was pared by 4 bases and J by 2 bases, with 8 bases of the junction left unmatched. The CDR3 spans 15 residues. CDR3 amino acids: CASSSPGTATYEQYF. In nucleotides, the CDR3 is TGTGCCAGCAGCTCCCCCGGGACAGCAACCTACGAGCAGTACTTC.

The rearrangement uses TRBV29-1 and TRBJ2-5, with 9 bases matching TRBD2. Germline V gene lookup returns CDR1 SQVTM and CDR2 ANQGSEA. This CDR3 comprises 15 residues. The J segment lost 5 bases and the V segment lost 7 bases, leaving 14 bases of the junction unmatched. This CDR3 reads CSAEGSGRAWETQYF. The CDR3 DNA follows: TGCAGCGCCGAAGGTAGCGGGAGAGCTTGGGAGACCCAGTACTTC.

The chain carries TRBV25-1 and TRBJ2-2, with 10 bases that match TRBD1. Germline values: CDR1 MGHDK, CDR2 SYGVNS. This CDR3 has 17 residues. Unmatched junction bases numbered 8, after V lost 2 bases and J lost 5 bases. CDR3 DNA sequence: TGTGCCAGCAGTGAACCACCGGGACAGGGGAAAACCGGGGAGCTGTTTTTT. Its protein is CASSEPPGQGKTGELFF.

This clonotype was detected many times. The chain combines TRBV28 with TRBJ2-2; 9 bases map to TRBD2. The CDR3 runs to 16 residues. The germline gives CDR1 MDHEN, CDR2 SYDVKM. V lost 7 bases and J lost 0; bases outside the gene matches: 6. The CDR3 spells CASTHLAGANTGELFF. CDR3 DNA: TGTGCCAGCACCCACTTAGCGGGGGCGAACACCGGGGAGCTGTTTTTT.

This clonotype showed up just a few times. Being one base from a much bigger clone, this may be a read error. This chain links TRBV9 with TRBJ2-2; D is uncertain. The CDR3 is 12 amino acids. Germline V gene data show CDR1 as SGDLS and CDR2 as YYNGEE. Trimming shortened V by 0 bases and J by 5 bases, and 2 bases separated the two germline ends. The CDR3 here is CASSVATGELFF. Here the CDR3 DNA reads TGTGCCAGCAGCGTAGCGACCGGGGAGCTGTTTTTT.